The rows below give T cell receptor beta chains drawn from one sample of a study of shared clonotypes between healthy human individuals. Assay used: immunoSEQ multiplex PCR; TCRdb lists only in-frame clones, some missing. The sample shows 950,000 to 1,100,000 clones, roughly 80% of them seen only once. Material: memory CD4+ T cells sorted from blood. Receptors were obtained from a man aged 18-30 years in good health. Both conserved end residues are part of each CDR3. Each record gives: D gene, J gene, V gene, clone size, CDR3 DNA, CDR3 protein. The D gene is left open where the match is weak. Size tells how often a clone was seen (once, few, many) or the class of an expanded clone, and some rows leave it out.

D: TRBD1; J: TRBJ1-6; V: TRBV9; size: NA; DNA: TGTGCCAGCAGCGTTTCGTCAGGGGGGGTAAATTCACCCCTCCACTTT; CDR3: CASSVSSGGVNSPLHF
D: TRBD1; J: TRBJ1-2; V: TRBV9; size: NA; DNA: TGTGCCAGCAGCGTAGTGGACAGGGGGCTCGGCTATGGCTACACCTTC; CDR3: CASSVVDRGLGYGYTF
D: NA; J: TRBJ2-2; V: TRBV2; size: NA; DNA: TGTGCCAGCAGTGGTGAATCCACCGGGGAGCTGTTTTTT; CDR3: CASSGESTGELFF
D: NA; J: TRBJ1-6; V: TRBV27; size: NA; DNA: TGTGCCGAAAGGGGGAGGGTCGGATCACCCCTCCACTTT; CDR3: CAERGRVGSPLHF
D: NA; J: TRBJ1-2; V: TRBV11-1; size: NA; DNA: TGTGCCAGCAGCTTCAGGCAGACCTATGGCTACACCTTC; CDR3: CASSFRQTYGYTF
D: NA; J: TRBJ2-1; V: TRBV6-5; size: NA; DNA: TGTGCCAGCAGCCGCGGACAGATCCGGATCAATGAGCAGTTCTTC; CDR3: CASSRGQIRINEQFF
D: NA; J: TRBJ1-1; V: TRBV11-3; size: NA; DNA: TGTGCCAGCAGCTTCAGGGGAGGCACTGAAGCTTTCTTT; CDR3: CASSFRGGTEAFF
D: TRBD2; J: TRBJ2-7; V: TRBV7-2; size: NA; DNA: TGTGCCAGCAGCTTAGAGATAGCGGGTCTCTACGAGCAGTACTTC; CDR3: CASSLEIAGLYEQYF
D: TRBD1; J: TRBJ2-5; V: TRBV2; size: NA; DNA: TGTGCCAGCAGTCGACAGGGTCCCGGCGAGACCCAGTACTTC; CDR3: CASSRQGPGETQYF
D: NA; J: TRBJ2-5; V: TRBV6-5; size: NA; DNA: TGTGCCACTCGGGGGCAAGAGACCCAGTACTTC; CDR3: CATRGQETQYF
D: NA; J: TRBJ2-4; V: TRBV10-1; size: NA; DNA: TGCGCCAGCAGTGACCGACATGGCATTCAGTACTTC; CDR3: CASSDRHGIQYF
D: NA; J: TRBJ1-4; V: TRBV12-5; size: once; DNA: TGTGCTAGTGGTCCTTCCGGGGGCCTTAATGAAAAACTGTTTTTT; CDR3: CASGPSGGLNEKLFF
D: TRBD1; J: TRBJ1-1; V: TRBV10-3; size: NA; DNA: TGTGCCATCAGTGACCGGGACAGGGGGTCGGTCACTGAAGCTTTCTTT; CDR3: CAISDRDRGSVTEAFF
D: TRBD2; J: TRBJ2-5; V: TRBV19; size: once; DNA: TGTGCCAGTAGTAACGGCGGGAGGAGGGAGACCCAGTACTTC; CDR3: CASSNGGRRETQYF
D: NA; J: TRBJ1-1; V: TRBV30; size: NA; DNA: TGTGCCTGGAGAGGGGACAAGAACACTGAAGCTTTCTTT; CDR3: CAWRGDKNTEAFF
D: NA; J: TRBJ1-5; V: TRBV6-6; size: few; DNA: TGTGCCAGCGGTAGCCAGCATTTT; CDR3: CASGSQHF
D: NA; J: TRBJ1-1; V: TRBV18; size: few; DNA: TGTGCCAGCTCACCCCGTAGGGGGGACACTGAAGCTTTCTTT; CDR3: CASSPRRGDTEAFF
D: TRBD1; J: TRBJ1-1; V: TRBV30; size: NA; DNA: TGTGCCTGGAGAGTTCCGGGACAGGGGGCCCCTGAAGCTTTCTTT; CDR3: CAWRVPGQGAPEAFF
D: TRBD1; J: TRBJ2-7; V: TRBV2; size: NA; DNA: TGTGCCAGCAATGGACAGGGACCTTACGAGCAGTACTTC; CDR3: CASNGQGPYEQYF
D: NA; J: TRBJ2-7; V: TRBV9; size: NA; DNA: TGTGCCAGCAGCCTCGTGGGGCAGTCCTACGAGCAGTACTTC; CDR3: CASSLVGQSYEQYF
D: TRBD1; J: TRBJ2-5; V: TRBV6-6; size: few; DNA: TGTGCCAGCAGTTACGGTCCGACAGGGGGCGCAAAGACCCAGTACTTC; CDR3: CASSYGPTGGAKTQYF
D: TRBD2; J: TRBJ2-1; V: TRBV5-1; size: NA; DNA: TGCGCCAGCAGCACCTCGGGGGGGCTCAATGAGCAGTTCTTC; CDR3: CASSTSGGLNEQFF
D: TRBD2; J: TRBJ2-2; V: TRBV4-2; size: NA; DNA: TGTGCCAGCAGCCAAGATATCTCGGCGGGGGGGAGCGGGGAGCTGTTTTTT; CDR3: CASSQDISAGGSGELFF
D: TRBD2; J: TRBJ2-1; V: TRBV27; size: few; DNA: TGTGCCAGCAGTAAGCCTAGCGGGCGGGTCAATGAGCAGTTCTTC; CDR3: CASSKPSGRVNEQFF
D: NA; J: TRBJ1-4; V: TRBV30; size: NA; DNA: TGTGCCTGGAGTGCCCGAATCAATGAAAAACTGTTTTTT; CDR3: CAWSARINEKLFF
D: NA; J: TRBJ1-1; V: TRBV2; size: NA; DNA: TGTGCCAGCAGTGATCAGGTTCTTGAGAAGGCTTTCTTT; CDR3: CASSDQVLEKAFF
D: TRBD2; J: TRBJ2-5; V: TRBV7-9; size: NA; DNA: TGTGCCAGCAGCTTAAGACTAGCGGGGGCGGAGACCCAGTACTTC; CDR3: CASSLRLAGAETQYF
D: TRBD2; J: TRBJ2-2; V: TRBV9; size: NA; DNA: TGTGCCAGCAGCGTATCAGCGGGAGGGAACACCGGGGAGCTGTTTTTT; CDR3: CASSVSAGGNTGELFF
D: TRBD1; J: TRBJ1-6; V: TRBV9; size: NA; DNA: TGTGCCAGCAGCGTAGGGGTGGGACAGAATAATTCACCCCTCCACTTT; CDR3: CASSVGVGQNNSPLHF
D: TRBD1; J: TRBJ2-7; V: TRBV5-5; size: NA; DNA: TGTGCCAGCAGCTTCTCCACAGGGGCGTCGTCCGAGCAGTACTTC; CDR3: CASSFSTGASSEQYF
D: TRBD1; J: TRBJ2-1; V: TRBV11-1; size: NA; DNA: TGTGCCAGCAGCCTAGCAAAAGACAGGGTAAATGAGCAGTTCTTC; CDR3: CASSLAKDRVNEQFF
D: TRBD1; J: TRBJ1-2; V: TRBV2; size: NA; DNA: TGTGCCAGCAGAGACAGGGGCAATGGCTACACCTTC; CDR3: CASRDRGNGYTF
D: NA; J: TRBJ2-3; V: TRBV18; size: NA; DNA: TGTGCCAGCTCACCACGTGTGACGGTGGGCACAGATACGCAGTATTTT; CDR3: CASSPRVTVGTDTQYF
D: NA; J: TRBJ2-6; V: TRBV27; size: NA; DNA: TGTGCCAGCAGCCTTTCTGGGGCCAACGTCCTGACTTTC; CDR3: CASSLSGANVLTF
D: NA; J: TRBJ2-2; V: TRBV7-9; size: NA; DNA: TGTGTCTTAGGGGGACCGAACACCGGGGAGCTGTTTTTT; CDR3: CVLGGPNTGELFF
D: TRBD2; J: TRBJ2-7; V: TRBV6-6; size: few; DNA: TGTGCCAGCAGTTATAGTGTTTCGGGAGGGTCCTACGAGCAGTACTTC; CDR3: CASSYSVSGGSYEQYF